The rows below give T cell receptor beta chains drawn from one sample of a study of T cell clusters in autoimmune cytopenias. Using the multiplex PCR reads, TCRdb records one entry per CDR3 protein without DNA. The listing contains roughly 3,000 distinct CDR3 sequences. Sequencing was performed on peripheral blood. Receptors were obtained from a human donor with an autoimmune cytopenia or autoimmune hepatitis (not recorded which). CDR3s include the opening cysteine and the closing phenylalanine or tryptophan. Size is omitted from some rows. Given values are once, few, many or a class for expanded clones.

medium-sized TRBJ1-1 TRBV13 CASSLGLQGEAFF
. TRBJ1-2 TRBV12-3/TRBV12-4 CASSLSGTGYTF
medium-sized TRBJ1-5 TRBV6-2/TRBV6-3 CASSYSGAGQPQHF
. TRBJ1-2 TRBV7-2 CASSPRRPGQDGYTF
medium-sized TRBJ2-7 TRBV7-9 CASSLGTVKQYF
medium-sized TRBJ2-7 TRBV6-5 CASKPGQGIYEQYF
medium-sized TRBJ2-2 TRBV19 CASSVVVFETMIDTGELFF
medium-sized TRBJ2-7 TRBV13 CASSSPRQGSHEQYF
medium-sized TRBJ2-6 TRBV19 CASSPLGEGVWPGANVLTF
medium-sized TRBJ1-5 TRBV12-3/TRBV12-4 CASSLEGEPFNQPQHF
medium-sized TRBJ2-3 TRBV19 CASQDRVPDTQYF
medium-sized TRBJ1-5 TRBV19 CASKTGQDNQPQHF
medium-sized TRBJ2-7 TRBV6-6 CASSYSGPTPGEQYF
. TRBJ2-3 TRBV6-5 CAISARGGGGAADTQYF
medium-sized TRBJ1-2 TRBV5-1 CASSYGTGHGYTF
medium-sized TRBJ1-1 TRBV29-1 CSPRDPGTEAFF
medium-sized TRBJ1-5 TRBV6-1 CASSPLAVPGDEPQHF
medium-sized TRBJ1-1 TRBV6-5 CASSYSRRMNTEAFF
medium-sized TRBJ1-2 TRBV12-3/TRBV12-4 CASSSDGTVYGYTF
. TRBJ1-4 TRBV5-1 CASSLGGFEKLFF
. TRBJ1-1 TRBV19 CASSIQGRGTEAFF
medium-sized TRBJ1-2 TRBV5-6 CASSLAGGGGYTF
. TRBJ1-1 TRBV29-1 CSVDPGTEAFF
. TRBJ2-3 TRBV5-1 CASSLVRGAGDTQYF
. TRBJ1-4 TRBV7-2 CASSLRGYLNEKLFF
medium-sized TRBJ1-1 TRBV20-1 CSARVSGNTEAFF
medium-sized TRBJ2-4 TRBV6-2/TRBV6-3 CASSYSLGGGALKNIQYF